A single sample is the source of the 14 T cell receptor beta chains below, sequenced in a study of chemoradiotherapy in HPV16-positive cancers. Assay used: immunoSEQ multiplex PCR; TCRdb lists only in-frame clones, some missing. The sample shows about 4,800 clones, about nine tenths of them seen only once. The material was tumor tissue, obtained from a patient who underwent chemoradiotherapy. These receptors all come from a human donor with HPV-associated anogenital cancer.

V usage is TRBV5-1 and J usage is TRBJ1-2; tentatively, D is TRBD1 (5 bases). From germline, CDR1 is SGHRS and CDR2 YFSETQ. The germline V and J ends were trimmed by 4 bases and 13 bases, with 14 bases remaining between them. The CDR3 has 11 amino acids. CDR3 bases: TGCGCCAGCAGCGACCTGGACACCCTCACCTTC. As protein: CASSDLDTLTF. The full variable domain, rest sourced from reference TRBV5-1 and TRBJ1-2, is KAGVTQTPRYLIKTRGQQVTLSCSPISGHRSVSWYQQTPGQGLQFLFEYFSETQRNKGNFPGRFSGRQFSNSRSEMNVSTLELGDSALYLCASSDLDTLTFGSGTRLTVV.

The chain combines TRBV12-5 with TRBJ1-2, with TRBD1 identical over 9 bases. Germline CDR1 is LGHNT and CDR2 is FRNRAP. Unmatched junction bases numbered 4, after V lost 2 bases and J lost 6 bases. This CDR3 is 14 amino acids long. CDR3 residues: CASGLFGTGNGYTF. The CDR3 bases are TGTGCTAGTGGTTTGTTCGGGACAGGGAATGGCTACACCTTC.

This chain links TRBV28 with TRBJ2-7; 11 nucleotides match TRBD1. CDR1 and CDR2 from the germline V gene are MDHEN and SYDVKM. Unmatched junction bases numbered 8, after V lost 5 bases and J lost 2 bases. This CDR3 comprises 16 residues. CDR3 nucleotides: TGTGCCAGCAGTCCCTGGCGGACAGGGGGCACCTACGAGCAGTACTTC. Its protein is CASSPWRTGGTYEQYF.

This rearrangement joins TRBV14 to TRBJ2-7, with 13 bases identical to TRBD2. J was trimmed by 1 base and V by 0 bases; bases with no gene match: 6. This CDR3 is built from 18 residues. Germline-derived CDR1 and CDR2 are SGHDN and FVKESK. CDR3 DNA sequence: TGTGCCAGCAGCCAAGAACGACTAGCGGGGGGTTGGTCCTACGAGCAGTACTTC. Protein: CASSQERLAGGWSYEQYF.

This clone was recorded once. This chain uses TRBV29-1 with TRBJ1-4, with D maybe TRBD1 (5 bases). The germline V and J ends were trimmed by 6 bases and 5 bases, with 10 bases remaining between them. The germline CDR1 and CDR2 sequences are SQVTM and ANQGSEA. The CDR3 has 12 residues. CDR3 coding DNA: TGCAGCGTCGGACAAGTCAATGAAAAACTGTTTTTT. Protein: CSVGQVNEKLFF.

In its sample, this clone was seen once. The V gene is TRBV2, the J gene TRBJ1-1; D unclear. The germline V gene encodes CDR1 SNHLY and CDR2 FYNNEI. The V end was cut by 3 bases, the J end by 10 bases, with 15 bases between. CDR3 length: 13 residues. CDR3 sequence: CASSDAINYIAFF. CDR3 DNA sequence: TGTGCCAGCAGTGACGCAATCAACTATATAGCTTTCTTT.

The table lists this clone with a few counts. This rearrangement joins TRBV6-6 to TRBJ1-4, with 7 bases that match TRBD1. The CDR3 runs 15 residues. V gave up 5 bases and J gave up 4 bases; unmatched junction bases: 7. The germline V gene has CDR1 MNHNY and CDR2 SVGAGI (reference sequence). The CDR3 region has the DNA TGTGCCAGCAGTGGGAGGGGGCGCGGTAATGAAAAACTGTTTTTT. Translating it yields CASSGRGRGNEKLFF.

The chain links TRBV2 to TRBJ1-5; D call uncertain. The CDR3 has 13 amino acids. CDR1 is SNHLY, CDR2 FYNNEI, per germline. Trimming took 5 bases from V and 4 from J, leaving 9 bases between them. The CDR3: CASSLGWNQPQHF. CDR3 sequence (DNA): TGTGCCAGCAGTCTAGGATGGAATCAGCCCCAGCATTTT.

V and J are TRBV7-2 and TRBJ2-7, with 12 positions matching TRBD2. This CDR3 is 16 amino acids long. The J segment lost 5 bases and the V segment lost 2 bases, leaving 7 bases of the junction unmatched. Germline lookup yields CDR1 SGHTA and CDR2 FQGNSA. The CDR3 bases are TGTGCCAGCAGCTTAACAACTAGCGGGGGGTTGCACGAGCAGTACTTC. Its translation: CASSLTTSGGLHEQYF. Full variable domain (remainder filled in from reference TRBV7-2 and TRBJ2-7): GAGVSQSPSNKVTEKGKDVELRCDPISGHTALYWYRQSLGQGLEFLIYFQGNSAPDKSGLPSDRFSAERTGGSVSTLTIQRTQQEDSAVYLCASSLTTSGGLHEQYFGPGTRLTVT.

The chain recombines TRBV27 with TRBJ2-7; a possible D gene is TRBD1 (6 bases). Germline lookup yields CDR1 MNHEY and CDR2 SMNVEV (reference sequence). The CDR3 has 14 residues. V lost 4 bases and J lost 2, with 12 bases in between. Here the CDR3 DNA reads TGTGCCAGCAGTTCCCCAGACAGGACCTACGAGCAGTACTTC. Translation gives CASSSPDRTYEQYF.

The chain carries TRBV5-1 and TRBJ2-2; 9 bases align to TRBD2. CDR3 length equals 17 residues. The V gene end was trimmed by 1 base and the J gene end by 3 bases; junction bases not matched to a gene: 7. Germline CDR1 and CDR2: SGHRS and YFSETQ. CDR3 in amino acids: CASSLLPAGGDTGELFF. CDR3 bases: TGCGCCAGCAGCTTGTTGCCGGCGGGAGGGGACACCGGGGAGCTGTTTTTT.

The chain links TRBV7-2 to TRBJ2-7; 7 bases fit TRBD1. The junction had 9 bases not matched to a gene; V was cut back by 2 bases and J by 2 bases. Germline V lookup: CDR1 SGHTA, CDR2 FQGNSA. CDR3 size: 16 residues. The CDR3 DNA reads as TGTGCCAGCAGCTTAAGGGGACAGTCTCTGACCTACGAGCAGTACTTC. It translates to CASSLRGQSLTYEQYF. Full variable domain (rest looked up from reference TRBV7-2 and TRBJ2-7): GAGVSQSPSNKVTEKGKDVELRCDPISGHTALYWYRQSLGQGLEFLIYFQGNSAPDKSGLPSDRFSAERTGGSVSTLTIQRTQQEDSAVYLCASSLRGQSLTYEQYFGPGTRLTVT.

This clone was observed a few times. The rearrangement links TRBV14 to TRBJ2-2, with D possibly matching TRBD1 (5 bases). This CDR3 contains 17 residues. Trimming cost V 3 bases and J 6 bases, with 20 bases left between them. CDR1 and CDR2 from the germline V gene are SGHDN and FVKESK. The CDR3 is CASSQTLQGSRAGELFF. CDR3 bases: TGTGCCAGCAGCCAGACGCTCCAGGGAAGTAGAGCCGGGGAGCTGTTTTTT.

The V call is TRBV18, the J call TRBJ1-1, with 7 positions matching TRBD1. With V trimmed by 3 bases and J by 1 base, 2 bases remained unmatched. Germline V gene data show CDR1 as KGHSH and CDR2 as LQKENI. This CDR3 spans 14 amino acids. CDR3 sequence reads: CASSPGQSNTEAFF. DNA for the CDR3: TGTGCCAGCTCACCGGGACAGTCGAACACTGAAGCTTTCTTT. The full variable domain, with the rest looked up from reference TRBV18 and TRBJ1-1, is NAGVMQNPRHLVRRRGQEARLRCSPMKGHSHVYWYRQLPEEGLKFMVYLQKENIIDESGMPKERFSAEFPKEGPSILRIQQVVRGDSAAYFCASSPGQSNTEAFFGQGTRLTVV.